The present entry profiles one T cell receptor beta chain with its context. The antigen is undetermined. Single viable CD3+CD4+CD8-CD45RO+ cells were sorted as the memory CD4+ T cells. CMV serostatus came from serum IgG against pp150, pp28, p38, p52. Total CD4+ T cells were enriched by CD4 positive selection. This sample was taken from a study of memory CD4+ T cells and cytomegalovirus serostatus. Study-wide context: Donors were healthy Belgian adults, under 10 CMV seropositive and approximately 23 seronegative.

Clones were read by immunoSEQ multiplex PCR, and TCRdb kept only the in-frame ones, dropping some. The sample shows 55,000 or so clones, around four fifths of them seen only once. Study-level findings and limits: Each of approximately 73 CMV-associated TCRbeta sequences occurred in one to five individuals.

The V gene's germline CDR1 is SGHRS and CDR2 YFSETQ. CDR3 length: 11 amino acids. V was shortened by 5 bases and J by 4 bases, with 7 bases between the two germline ends. The J gene is TRBJ2-7, the V gene TRBV5-1; D may be TRBD1 or TRBD2 (5 bases each). The clonotype originates from an adult in good health and CMV-seropositive. The material sequenced was memory CD4+ T cells from blood. CDR3 sequence (DNA): TGCGCCAGCAGAGGGGAGTACGAGCAGTACTTC. Its protein product is CASRGEYEQYF.